This T cell receptor (beta chain) was sequenced during a study of T cell clonality in common variable immunodeficiency. Assay: immunoSEQ multiplex PCR; the TCRdb copy retains only in-frame clones and omits some. This sample has tens of thousands of clones, each found more than once. Each donor provided about 5 to 8.5 ml of heparinized whole blood. This clone was detected many times. The sequence runs out 3 residues before the end of the CDR3; the remainder is reconstructed from the germline J gene. The CDR3 is made up of 19 amino acids. Per the germline V gene, CDR1 is MNHEY and CDR2 is SMNVEV (reference sequence). Unmatched junction bases numbered 19, after V lost 5 bases and J lost 6 bases.

What was sequenced was peripheral blood mononuclear cells. This clonotype was obtained from a person aged 18 to 75 in good health. The V and J genes are TRBV27 and TRBJ2-3; 11 nucleotides line up with TRBD2. CDR3 bases read: TGTGCCAGCAGTCTCGACAGGGCAGAGGCTAGCGGGGGGTGGGATACG. Protein sequence: CASSLDRAEASGGWDT. The CDR3 reads in full as CASSLDRAEASGGWDTQYF.